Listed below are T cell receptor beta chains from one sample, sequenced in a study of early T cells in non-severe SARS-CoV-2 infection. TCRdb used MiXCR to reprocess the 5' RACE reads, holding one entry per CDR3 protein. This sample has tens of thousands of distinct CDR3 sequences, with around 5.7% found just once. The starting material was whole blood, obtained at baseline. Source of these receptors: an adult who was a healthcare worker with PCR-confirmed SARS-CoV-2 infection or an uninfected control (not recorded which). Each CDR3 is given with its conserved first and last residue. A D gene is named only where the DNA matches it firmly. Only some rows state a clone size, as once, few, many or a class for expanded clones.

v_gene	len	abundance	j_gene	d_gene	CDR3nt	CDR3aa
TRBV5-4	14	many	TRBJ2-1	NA	TGTGCCAGCAGCTCCCCGACTAGTCGCAATGAGCAGTTCTTC	CASSSPTSRNEQFF
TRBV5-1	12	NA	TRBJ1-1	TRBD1	TGCGCCAGCCAGACAGGGGACACTGAAGCTTTCTTT	CASQTGDTEAFF
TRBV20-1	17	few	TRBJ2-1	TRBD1	TGCAGTGCCAGATCCTTACAGGGGGCTCTTGGCTACAATGAGCAGTTCTTC	CSARSLQGALGYNEQFF
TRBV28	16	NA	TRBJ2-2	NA	TGTGCCAGCAGTTTAACTCGGCATGGAAGCGCCGGGGAGCTGTTTTTT	CASSLTRHGSAGELFF
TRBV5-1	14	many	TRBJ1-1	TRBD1	TGCGCCAGCAGCTTGCAGGACAGGGCTACTGAAGCTTTCTTT	CASSLQDRATEAFF
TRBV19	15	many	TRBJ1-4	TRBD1	TGTGCCAGTAGTGAACAGGGGTTCACTAATGAAAAACTGTTTTTT	CASSEQGFTNEKLFF
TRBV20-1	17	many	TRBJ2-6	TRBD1	TGCAGTGCTAGGTCGGGACAGCCCTACTCTGGGGCCAACGTCCTGACTTTC	CSARSGQPYSGANVLTF
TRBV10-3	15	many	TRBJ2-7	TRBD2	TGTGCCACCGGTCGGCCTAGCGGGAGTTTCTACGAGCAGTACTTC	CATGRPSGSFYEQYF
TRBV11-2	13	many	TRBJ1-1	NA	TGTGCCAGCAGCGAAGACATGAACACTGAAGCTTTCTTT	CASSEDMNTEAFF
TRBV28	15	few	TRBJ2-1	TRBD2	TGTGCCAGCAGTCCCGCTAGCGGAGGGACGAATGAGCAGTTCTTC	CASSPASGGTNEQFF
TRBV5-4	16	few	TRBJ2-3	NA	TGTGCCAGCAGCCCTGAATGGACAGACAGCACAGATACGCAGTATTTT	CASSPEWTDSTDTQYF
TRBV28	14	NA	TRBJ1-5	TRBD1	TGTGCCAGCACCGGGACAGGGGAAAATCAGCCCCAGCATTTT	CASTGTGENQPQHF
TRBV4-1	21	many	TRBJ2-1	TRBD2	TGCGCCAGCAGCCCCGGTACCGGACTAGCGGAAAACAAACTCTTCTACAATGAGCAGTTCTTC	CASSPGTGLAENKLFYNEQFF
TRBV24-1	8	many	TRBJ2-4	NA	TGTGCCACCAGCGCCTCAGGCTTC	CATSASGF
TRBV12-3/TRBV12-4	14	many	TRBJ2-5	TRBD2	TGTGCCAGCAGTCGCGCGACTAGCGAGGAGACCCAGTACTTC	CASSRATSEETQYF
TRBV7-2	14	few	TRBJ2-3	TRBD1	TGTGCCAGCAGGACCACAGGGGGCACAGATACGCAGTATTTT	CASRTTGGTDTQYF
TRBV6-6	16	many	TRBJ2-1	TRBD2	TGTGCCAGCAGTTACCCCTTACGGGACTACCGCAATGAGCAGTTCTTC	CASSYPLRDYRNEQFF
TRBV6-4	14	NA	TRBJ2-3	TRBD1	TGTGCCAGCAGTCGGACAGGGATGACAGATACGCAGTATTTT	CASSRTGMTDTQYF
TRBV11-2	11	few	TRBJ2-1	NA	TGTGCCAGCAGCTTAGCAGCCGTCCGGTTCTTC	CASSLAAVRFF
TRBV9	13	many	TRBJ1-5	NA	TGTGCCAGCAGCGACAATAGCAATCAGCCCCAGCATTTT	CASSDNSNQPQHF
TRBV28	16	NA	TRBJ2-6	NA	TGTGCCAGCAGTTTTGTATCAGGGCCTGGGGCCAACGTCCTGACTTTC	CASSFVSGPGANVLTF
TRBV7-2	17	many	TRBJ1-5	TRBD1	TGTGCCAGCAGCTTCCGGACAGGAGCCTTTAGCAATCAGCCCCAGCATTTT	CASSFRTGAFSNQPQHF
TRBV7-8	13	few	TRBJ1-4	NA	TGTGCCAGCAGCCCCGAGGGGGAGGAAAAACTGTTTTTT	CASSPEGEEKLFF
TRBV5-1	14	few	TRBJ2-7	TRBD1	TGCGCCAGCAGCTCGGGGACAGGGGTCGGCGAGCAGTACTTC	CASSSGTGVGEQYF
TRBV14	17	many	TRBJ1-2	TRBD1	TGTGCCAGCAGCCAAGTCGAAAACCGGGACAGGGTCTATGGCTACACCTTC	CASSQVENRDRVYGYTF
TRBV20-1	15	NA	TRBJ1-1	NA	TGCAGTGCTAGATCGGTGTCAGACAGGAACACTGAAGCTTTCTTT	CSARSVSDRNTEAFF
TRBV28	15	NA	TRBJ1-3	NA	TGTGCCAGCAGCTCCTCGCAGGGAGCTGGAAACACCATATATTTT	CASSSSQGAGNTIYF
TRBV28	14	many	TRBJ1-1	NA	TGTGCCAGCGTACCAGAGGAAATGAACACTGAAGCTTTCTTT	CASVPEEMNTEAFF
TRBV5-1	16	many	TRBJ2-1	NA	TGCGCCAGCAGCTTGGGTTCGGGGAACCGCTACAATGAGCAGTTCTTC	CASSLGSGNRYNEQFF
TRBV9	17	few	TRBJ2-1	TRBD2	TGTGCCAGCAGCCCTCAGGGCGGGACTAGCGGGAGTAATGAGCAGTTCTTC	CASSPQGGTSGSNEQFF
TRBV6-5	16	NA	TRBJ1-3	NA	TGTGCCAGCAGCGGGATGGGGGCTAACTCTGGAAACACCATATATTTT	CASSGMGANSGNTIYF
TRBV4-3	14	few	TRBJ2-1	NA	TGCGCCAGCAGCCAAGATCCCGCCGATCGTGAGCAGTTCTTC	CASSQDPADREQFF
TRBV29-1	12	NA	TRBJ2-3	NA	TGCAGCGTTTTTACAGGGTCAGATACGCAGTATTTT	CSVFTGSDTQYF
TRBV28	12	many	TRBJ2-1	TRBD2	TGTGCCAGCGTTGAAGTTAGCGGGAGGAAGTTCTTC	CASVEVSGRKFF
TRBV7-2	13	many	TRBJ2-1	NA	TGTGCCAGCAGCTTAGAAGCCAACAATGAGCAGTTCTTC	CASSLEANNEQFF
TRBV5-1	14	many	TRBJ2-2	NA	TGCGCCAGCAGCACTGCAAGGAACACCGGGGAGCTGTTTTTT	CASSTARNTGELFF
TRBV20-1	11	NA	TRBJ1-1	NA	TGCAGTGCTGAATTGAACACTGAAGCTTTCTTT	CSAELNTEAFF
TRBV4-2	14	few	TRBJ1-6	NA	TGTGCCAGCAGCCAAGATTCAGTTAATTCACCCCTCTACTTT	CASSQDSVNSPLYF
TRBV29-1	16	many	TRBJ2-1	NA	TGCAGCGTCCCAACGGACAGGGAAGGGAGGGACAATGAGCAGTTCTTC	CSVPTDREGRDNEQFF
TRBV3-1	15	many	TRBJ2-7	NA	TGTGCCAGCAGCCAAGTGGGTCTCCAGCCCTCCAAGCAGTACTTC	CASSQVGLQPSKQYF
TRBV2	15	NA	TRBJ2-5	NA	TGTGCCAGCAGCGAACGGACTAGCAGACAGGGGACCCAGTACTTC	CASSERTSRQGTQYF
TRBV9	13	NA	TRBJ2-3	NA	TGTGCCAGCAGCGGGAGTATGGCAGATACGCGGTATTTT	CASSGSMADTRYF
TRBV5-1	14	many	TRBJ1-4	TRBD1	TGCGCCAGCAGCATACGGACAGGGGGAGAAAAACTGTTTTTT	CASSIRTGGEKLFF
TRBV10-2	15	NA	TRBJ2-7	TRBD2	TGCGCCAGCACGGGTAGCGGGACCATAACCTACGAGCAGTACTTC	CASTGSGTITYEQYF
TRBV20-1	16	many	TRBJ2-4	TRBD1	TGCAGTGCTAGAGACTCCCTGGACAGGGTCGTGGGCATTCAGTACTTC	CSARDSLDRVVGIQYF
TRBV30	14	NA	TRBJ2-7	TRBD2	TGTGCCTGGAGAGCTAGCGGGCTCTCCTACGAGCAGTACTTC	CAWRASGLSYEQYF
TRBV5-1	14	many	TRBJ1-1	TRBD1	TGCGCCAGCAGCTTCTCAGGGGGCAACACTGAAGCTTTCTTT	CASSFSGGNTEAFF
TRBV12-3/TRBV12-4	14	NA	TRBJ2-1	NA	TGTGCCAGCAGTCTAGGGGTCTGGTACAATGAGCAGTTCTTC	CASSLGVWYNEQFF
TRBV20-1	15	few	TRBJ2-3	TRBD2	TGCAGTGCTCGAAGCGGACTAGCGGGAGGAGATACGCAGTATTTT	CSARSGLAGGDTQYF
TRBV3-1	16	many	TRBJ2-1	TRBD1	TGTGCCAGCAGCGAGCCGGGACAGGTCTCCTACAATGAGCAGTTCTTC	CASSEPGQVSYNEQFF
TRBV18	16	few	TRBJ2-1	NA	TGTGCCAGCTCACCACCGATGCAGGGCGGCAACAATGAGCAGTTCTTC	CASSPPMQGGNNEQFF
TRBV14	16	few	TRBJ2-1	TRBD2	TGTGCCAGCAGCCAATGGACTAGCGCATCCTACAATGAGCAGTTCTTC	CASSQWTSASYNEQFF
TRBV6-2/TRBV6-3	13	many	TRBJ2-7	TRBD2	TGTGCCAGCATCCTAGCGGGAGACCACGAGCAGTACTTC	CASILAGDHEQYF